This section outlines one T cell receptor (beta chain) sequence together with its context. What it binds is unknown. The source of the sample is a study of OX40 agonist ivuxolimab in advanced cancers. Across the whole study: Patients were treated with ivuxolimab, an agonistic anti-OX40 (CD134) antibody. Three dose-escalation patients had partial responses: one with hepatocellular carcinoma and two with cutaneous melanoma.

General study findings and limits: Expanded clones were, on average, more numerous in CD8+ T cells than in CD4+. With doses of 0.1 to 3.0 mg/kg, CD4+ and CD8+ blood T cells had undergone clonal expansion by week 6.

Measured with immunoSEQ multiplex PCR; TCRdb has only the in-frame clones, and not every one. Altogether 65,000 to 70,000 clones are present, 60% to 80% being singletons, with the ten largest covering about 1.6%. V lost 2 bases, J lost 5 bases, and 10 bases lay in between. Germline values: CDR1 MNHNY, CDR2 SVGAGI (reference sequence). This CDR3 spans 14 amino acids. The TCR originated in an adult with an advanced solid tumor such as melanoma, head and neck, liver or kidney cancer. V is TRBV6-6 and J is TRBJ1-5; D ambiguous. The source material was CD4+ or CD8+ T cells sorted from blood, sampled in a trial of the OX40 agonist ivuxolimab. DNA of the CDR3: TGTGCCAGCAGTTACATAGGGTTACATCAGCCCCAGCATTTT. It specifies CASSYIGLHQPQHF.